The clone carrying this T cell receptor (beta chain) was picked up a small number of times. Its antigen remains unidentified. This entry is derived from a study of vaccination and CD4 T cells after COVID-19. Study-wide findings and caveats: With convalescent patients, a median around 86% of reactive clones emerged solely after vaccination. Early post-infection timepoints were not included, and relatively few convalescent patients were studied. Median SARS-CoV-2-reactive clonotypes rose from approximately 21 to 40, not significantly.

A single record per CDR3 protein comes from TCRdb applying MiXCR to the PCR reads. The repertoire holds about 21,000 distinct CDR3 sequences, with under 60% as singletons. The CDR3 loop spans 12 amino acids. Trimming took off 1 base at V and 2 bases at J, with 5 bases between the two ends. The germline V gene has CDR1 GTSNPN and CDR2 SVGIG (reference sequence). The receptor comes from a human donor who had recovered from COVID-19. The input for sequencing was CD4+ T cells from blood, taken before SARS-CoV-2 vaccination. V and J are TRBV30 and TRBJ1-2; no clear D gene. The CDR3 loop is CAWSGWNYGYTF. CDR3 bases: TGTGCCTGGAGTGGATGGAACTATGGCTACACCTTC.